The sequence of this T cell receptor beta chain was determined in a study of a mutant IDH1 vaccine in newly diagnosed glioma. About the study: With temozolomide cycles, or 4-6 weeks after radiotherapy alone, vaccination was started. Treated patients comprised around 60% males and roughly 40% females, mean age 40.4 years.

Study observations and caveats: It was 93.3% of patients that developed vaccine-induced immune responses.

Notes on this clone: As yet, its antigen is unknown.

Assay: immunoSEQ multiplex PCR; the TCRdb copy retains only in-frame clones and omits some. The sample has 50,000 to 70,000 clones, approximately 82% seen once; the top ten hold approximately 2.8%. Time point reported: week 5, during vaccination. Every single dose of the vaccine, 300 ug of mutant IDH1 20-mer peptide, came with topical imiquimod. Donor tumors were new WHO grade 3 or 4 IDH1-mutant, ATRX-lost astrocytomas. This specimen consisted of PBMCs, obtained from a glioma patient whose treatment included an IDH1 peptide vaccine. This sequence originates from a woman aged 18-30 years with glioma. Some clones in this sample may be carry-over from other donors' samples.

The CDR3 coding sequence is TGTGCCTGTCTCAGGGGGCGCTCTGGAAACACCATATATTTT. Protein sequence: CACLRGRSGNTIYF. V is TRBV30 and J is TRBJ1-3; TRBD1 matches at 8 bases. The CDR3 contains 14 residues. Germline lookup yields CDR1 GTSNPN and CDR2 SVGIG (reference sequence). Trimming took 6 bases from V and 0 from J; bases not matched to a gene: 4.